The 21 T cell receptor beta chains listed next were all sequenced from one sample in a study of cytomegalovirus exposure and HLA in healthy donors. PCR involved 60 Vbeta and 13 Jbeta primers. Clones were sequenced by immunoSEQ multiplex PCR, and TCRdb holds only the in-frame ones, with some missing. The table shows about 190,000 clones, with roughly three quarters occurring only once. Sequencing was carried out using PBMCs. The receptors here all came from a woman between 45 and 65 years old in good health and CMV-seronegative.

This chain joins TRBV7-2 and TRBJ2-5; 11 nucleotides agree with TRBD1. The last part of the DNA fits TRBJ2-7 better; the J call may be wrong. The CDR3 spans 15 residues. Germline CDR1 SGHTA, CDR2 FQGNSA. CDR3 loop: CASSPRTGGFYEQYF. The CDR3 nucleotides read TGTGCCAGCAGCCCTCGGACAGGGGGCTTCTACGAGCAGTACTTC.

The chain combines TRBV6-1 with TRBJ1-2, with D possibly TRBD1 on 6 matching bases. Germline lookup yields CDR1 MNHNS and CDR2 SASEGT. With 2 bases removed from V and 0 bases from J, the gap between germline ends came to 19 bases. CDR3 length: 18 amino acids. The CDR3 is CASSEPFRTATPNYGYTF. Here the CDR3 DNA reads TGTGCCAGCAGTGAACCATTCAGGACAGCCACTCCTAACTATGGCTACACCTTC.

The chain couples TRBV5-1 to TRBJ1-4, with D tentatively TRBD1 (6 bases). The germline V gene encodes CDR1 SGHRS and CDR2 YFSETQ. This CDR3 is built from 16 residues. Trimming took off 1 base at V and 0 bases at J, with 10 bases between the two ends. CDR3 nucleotide sequence: TGCGCCAGCAGCTTGTCGGACAGTGCAACTAATGAAAAACTGTTTTTT. Its protein is CASSLSDSATNEKLFF.

This clone was seen only once. The chain combines TRBV5-4 with TRBJ2-2; 8 bases map to TRBD2. This CDR3 spans 16 amino acids. From germline, CDR1 is SGHNT and CDR2 YYREEE (reference sequence). Trimming at V came to 4 bases and at J to 4 bases, leaving 9 bases not matched to a gene. The chain's CDR3 is CASSRYSGKATGELFF. CDR3 DNA sequence: TGTGCCAGCAGCCGTTATAGCGGGAAGGCCACCGGGGAGCTGTTTTTT.

V is TRBV28 and J is TRBJ2-7; a weak D match, TRBD1 (6 bases). V was clipped by 5 bases and J by 7 bases, with 21 bases between them. Germline V gives CDR1 MDHEN, CDR2 SYDVKM. The CDR3 runs to 15 residues. The CDR3 DNA follows: TGTGCCAGCAGTACCCTGACAGGACCCCCGGTAGAGCAGTACTTC. Encoded protein: CASSTLTGPPVEQYF.

The chain carries TRBV6-6 and TRBJ2-7; tentatively, D is TRBD1 (5 bases). V was clipped by 5 bases and J by 5 bases, with 13 bases between them. The CDR3 loop spans 13 amino acids. The germline V gene encodes CDR1 MNHNY and CDR2 SVGAGI (reference sequence). This CDR3 is CASSTSGLNEQYF. The CDR3 region has the DNA TGTGCCAGCAGTACCTCAGGGCTGAACGAGCAGTACTTC.

This chain connects TRBV18 to TRBJ1-2; D is perhaps TRBD1 (6 bases). Germline V gene data show CDR1 as KGHSH and CDR2 as LQKENI. The ends were cut back, 2 bases at V and 3 bases at J, with 13 bases in the middle. The CDR3 consists of 15 residues. The CDR3: CASSPTARGYYGYTF. The CDR3 DNA reads as TGTGCCAGCTCACCAACAGCCAGGGGCTACTATGGCTACACCTTC.

The count of this clone is one. The gene calls are TRBV5-1 and TRBJ2-7; TRBD2 aligns across 9 bases. The germline gives CDR1 SGHRS, CDR2 YFSETQ. This CDR3 is 16 amino acids long. J gave up 5 bases and V 1 base, and 10 bases lay outside the gene matches. CDR3 residues: CASSLIAGDVPDEQYF. In DNA, the CDR3 is TGCGCCAGCAGCTTGATAGCGGGAGACGTTCCAGACGAGCAGTACTTC.

The chain is built from TRBV6-4 and TRBJ2-1, with 9 bases matching TRBD2. The CDR3 covers 15 residues. In germline, CDR1 is MRHNA, CDR2 SNTAGT. J lost 3 bases, V lost 4 bases, and 4 bases had no gene match. Written as DNA, the CDR3 is TGTGCCAGCAGTGCCATAGCGGGGGACTACAATGAGCAGTTCTTC. Translation: CASSAIAGDYNEQFF.

This clone appeared a single time. The rearrangement joins TRBV5-1 to TRBJ2-5, with a possible D match to TRBD1 (6 bases). The CDR3 spans 16 residues. Germline V gene sequence: CDR1 SGHRS, CDR2 YFSETQ. V was pared by 4 bases and J by 2 bases, with 18 bases between. In nucleotides, the CDR3 is TGCGCCAGCAGCCCGGGACACGGGCTTTATCAAGAGACCCAGTACTTC. Residues: CASSPGHGLYQETQYF.

In its sample, this clone was seen a few times. The V call is TRBV5-1, the J call TRBJ1-4; a possible D gene is TRBD1 (6 bases). Trimming pared 0 bases from V and 7 bases from J, leaving 10 bases between. Germline V gives CDR1 SGHRS, CDR2 YFSETQ. This CDR3 is built from 14 residues. The CDR3 reads CASSLGTVREKLFF. In nucleotides, the CDR3 is TGCGCCAGCAGCTTGGGGACAGTGCGTGAAAAACTGTTTTTT.

This chain connects TRBV6-1 to TRBJ2-7; D is perhaps TRBD2 (5 bases). Per germline, CDR1 MNHNS and CDR2 SASEGT. The CDR3 is 17 amino acids. Between the trimmed V and J ends, which lost 1 base and 4 bases, there was a span of 20 bases. The CDR3 reads CASSEEVRTKGGYEQYF. In DNA, the CDR3 is TGTGCCAGCAGTGAAGAAGTCCGGACCAAAGGCGGGTACGAGCAGTACTTC.

The chain is built from TRBV5-4 and TRBJ2-1; possibly TRBD1 for D (5 bases). CDR1 and CDR2 from the germline V gene are SGHNT and YYREEE (reference sequence). CDR3 length equals 14 residues. V was clipped by 0 bases and J by 2 bases, with 6 bases between them. Written as DNA, the CDR3 is TGTGCCAGCAGCTTGGAGACAGCCTACAATGAGCAGTTCTTC. This codes for CASSLETAYNEQFF.

This clone occurred a few times. This chain connects TRBV2 to TRBJ1-2, with TRBD1 matching over 8 bases. Germline CDR1 is SNHLY and CDR2 is FYNNEI. With 5 bases clipped from V and 4 bases from J, the junction kept 3 bases outside the gene matches. CDR3 length: 13 residues. The CDR3 sequence is CASSQTGGYGYTF. Written as DNA, the CDR3 is TGTGCCAGCAGTCAAACAGGGGGCTATGGCTACACCTTC. Full variable domain (outside the CDR3, taken from reference TRBV2 and TRBJ1-2): EPEVTQTPSHQVTQMGQEVILRCVPISNHLYFYWYRQILGQKVEFLVSFYNNEISEKSEIFDDQFSVERPDGSNFTLKIRSTKLEDSAMYFCASSQTGGYGYTFGSGTRLTVV.

CDR3 DNA sequence: TGTGCCAGCAGCTTACCAGGGGAGGGTAACAATCAGCCCCAGCATTTT. Protein: CASSLPGEGNNQPQHF. The V call is TRBV7-2, the J call TRBJ1-5; D may be TRBD1 (6 bases). Between the trimmed V and J ends, which lost 2 bases and 3 bases, there was a span of 14 bases. The CDR3 contains 16 residues. Per germline, CDR1 SGHTA and CDR2 FQGNSA.

The chain combines TRBV10-3 with TRBJ2-7, with TRBD1 identical over 7 bases. CDR3 size: 13 residues. V lost 4 bases and J lost 2; bases outside the gene matches: 2. Looked up from germline, CDR1 is ENHRY and CDR2 is SYGVKD. In DNA, the CDR3 is TGTGCCATCAGTGTGACAGGGCCCTACGAGCAGTACTTC. Translated, it gives CAISVTGPYEQYF.

The V call is TRBV29-1, the J call TRBJ1-2; tentative D call: TRBD1 (5 bases). The germline V and J ends were trimmed by 5 bases and 2 bases, with 12 bases remaining between them. The CDR3 runs to 13 residues. Per the germline V gene, CDR1 is SQVTM and CDR2 is ANQGSEA. The CDR3 loop is CSVPTGSNYGYTF. The CDR3 DNA reads as TGCAGCGTTCCCACAGGTTCCAACTATGGCTACACCTTC.

The gene calls are TRBV2 and TRBJ2-2; TRBD1 aligns across 8 bases. This CDR3 is built from 14 residues. The junction had 4 bases not matched to a gene; V was cut back by 8 bases and J by 2 bases. Per germline, CDR1 SNHLY and CDR2 FYNNEI. The chain's CDR3 is CASGQGANTGELFF. CDR3 in DNA: TGTGCCAGCGGGCAGGGGGCTAACACCGGGGAGCTGTTTTTT.

This chain connects TRBV18 to TRBJ2-3; 10 positions agree with TRBD1. Germline assignment: CDR1 KGHSH and CDR2 LQKENI. CDR3 size: 16 residues. V dropped 3 bases and J dropped 5; count of bases not matched to a gene: 8. The CDR3 sequence: CASSPLTWTGGDTQYF. The CDR3 DNA reads TGTGCCAGCTCACCGTTAACCTGGACAGGGGGAGATACGCAGTATTTT.

The DNA of the CDR3 is TGTGCCAGTAGACGCGGCGGGGTATTGGGGGATCAGCCCCAGCATTTT. This sequence encodes CASRRGGVLGDQPQHF. The rearrangement joins TRBV19 to TRBJ1-5; a possible D gene is TRBD1 (5 bases). Trimming pared 6 bases from V and 5 bases from J, leaving 20 bases between. Looked up from germline, CDR1 is LNHDA and CDR2 is SQIVND (reference sequence). CDR3 length equals 16 residues.

CDR3 loop: CASSRGGRAEAFF. The CDR3 DNA sequence: TGTGCCAGCAGCCGAGGGGGCAGGGCTGAAGCTTTCTTT. The V and J genes are TRBV7-3 and TRBJ1-1, with 7 nucleotides matching TRBD1. With 5 bases clipped from V and 6 bases from J, the junction kept 6 bases outside the gene matches. Per the germline V gene, CDR1 is SGHTA and CDR2 is FQGTGA. The CDR3 has 13 amino acids.